This is a list of T cell receptor beta chains from one sample in a study of CD8 T cells in Susac syndrome. Via MiXCR, TCRdb re-called the immunoSEQ multiplex PCR reads, giving one row per CDR3 protein. The profile covers around 200,000 distinct CDR3 sequences, with over 90% appearing a single time and approximately 0.15% taken by the ten largest. Sequencing was carried out using CD8+ T cells from PBMCs. The receptors shown here come from a human donor with Susac syndrome. Both conserved end residues are part of each CDR3. The D gene is left open where the match is weak. Clone size is given for some rows only: seen once, a few or many times, or a class if the clone is expanded.

>16|.|TRBV24-1|TRBJ2-3|.
CATSDYGTPSTDTQYF
TGTGCCACCAGTGACTACGGGACACCTAGCACAGATACGCAGTATTTT
>14|.|TRBV27|TRBJ2-1|TRBD1
CASLSQTGINEQFF
TGTGCCAGCCTTTCGCAGACAGGGATCAATGAGCAGTTCTTC
>15|.|TRBV7-9|TRBJ2-5|.
CASSPGTVYQETQYF
TGTGCCAGCAGCCCCGGGACTGTGTACCAAGAGACCCAGTACTTC
>15|.|TRBV9|TRBJ2-1|TRBD2
CASSPGLAEYNEQFF
TGTGCCAGCAGCCCGGGGCTAGCGGAGTACAATGAGCAGTTCTTC
>15|once|TRBV20-1|TRBJ2-3|.
CSARPLGSSTDTQYF
TGCAGTGCTAGACCCTTGGGGAGTAGCACAGATACGCAGTATTTT
>15|once|TRBV6-6|TRBJ2-3|TRBD2
CASSQLAGGTDTQYF
TGTGCCAGCAGTCAACTAGCGGGAGGCACAGATACGCAGTATTTT
>15|.|TRBV3-1|TRBJ2-7|TRBD2
CASSQLAGTVYEQYF
TGTGCCAGCAGCCAACTAGCGGGGACTGTCTACGAGCAGTACTTC
>13|.|TRBV7-9|TRBJ1-2|.
CASSHTLGDTYTF
TGTGCCAGCAGCCACACTCTGGGGGACACTTACACCTTC
>13|.|TRBV6-6|TRBJ2-7|.
CASSYGTAAKQYF
TGTGCCAGCAGTTACGGTACCGCCGCCAAGCAGTACTTC
>16|.|TRBV9|TRBJ2-1|TRBD2
CASSEQRGSSYNEQFF
TGTGCCAGCAGCGAACAGCGGGGGAGCTCCTACAATGAGCAGTTCTTC
>16|.|TRBV30|TRBJ1-6|TRBD1
CAWSGTDRGMNSPLHF
TGTGCCTGGAGTGGCACGGACAGGGGGATGAATTCACCCCTCCACTTT
>15|.|TRBV7-3|TRBJ2-1|TRBD2
CASSQFSGAYNEQFF
TGTGCCAGCAGCCAATTCAGCGGGGCCTACAATGAGCAGTTCTTC
>14|.|TRBV12-3/TRBV12-4|TRBJ1-6|TRBD1
CASSLGQGFSPLHF
TGTGCCAGCAGTTTAGGACAGGGTTTTTCACCCCTCCACTTT
>13|.|TRBV20-1|TRBJ2-7|.
CSAIDVGSYEQYF
TGCAGTGCTATCGACGTTGGTTCGTACGAGCAGTACTTC
>14|.|TRBV18|TRBJ1-4|.
CASSRPQIKEKLFF
TGTGCCAGCTCGCGCCCCCAAATAAAGGAAAAACTGTTTTTT
>15|.|TRBV27|TRBJ2-3|TRBD2
CASSFLAGATDTQYF
TGTGCCAGCAGTTTCCTAGCGGGAGCTACAGATACGCAGTATTTT
>16|.|TRBV5-1|TRBJ2-1|TRBD2
CASSLLAAPSYNEQFF
TGCGCCAGCAGCTTACTAGCGGCCCCCTCCTACAATGAGCAGTTCTTC
>15|.|TRBV11-2|TRBJ1-1|.
CASSPPAQLNTEAFF
TGTGCCAGCAGCCCTCCGGCCCAGTTGAACACTGAAGCTTTCTTT
>14|.|TRBV2|TRBJ2-7|.
CASSEPRQGYEQYF
TGTGCCAGCAGTGAACCCCGGCAGGGCTACGAGCAGTACTTC
>14|.|TRBV4-1|TRBJ1-5|TRBD1
CASSQGTGAQPQHF
TGCGCCAGCAGCCAAGGGACAGGGGCCCAGCCCCAGCATTTT
>19|.|TRBV30|TRBJ2-6|.
CAWSAPSIGGVAGANVLTF
TGTGCCTGGAGTGCCCCCAGCATAGGGGGAGTTGCTGGGGCCAACGTCCTGACTTTC
>16|.|TRBV28|TRBJ1-1|TRBD1
CASSLGQGALNAEAFF
TGTGCCAGCAGTCTCGGACAGGGTGCATTGAACGCTGAAGCTTTCTTT
>13|.|TRBV20-1|TRBJ2-2|.
CSASKGATGELFF
TGCAGTGCTTCCAAAGGGGCCACAGGGGAGCTGTTTTTT
>10|.|TRBV20-1|TRBJ2-3|TRBD2
CRAGLAEQYF
TGCAGGGCCGGACTAGCGGAGCAGTATTTT
>15|.|TRBV15|TRBJ1-4|.
CATSSRLGGNKKLFF
TGTGCCACCAGCAGCCGACTAGGGGGGAATAAAAAACTGTTTTTT
>17|.|TRBV11-2|TRBJ2-3|TRBD2
CASSLVPPGGSEDTQYF
TGTGCCAGCAGCTTAGTCCCTCCGGGGGGGTCAGAAGATACGCAGTATTTT
>22|.|TRBV29-1|TRBJ2-7|TRBD2
CSVVTWDRDRATSGNPSYEQYF
TGCAGCGTCGTTACTTGGGACAGGGACCGCGCGACTAGCGGGAACCCATCCTACGAGCAGTACTTC
>12|.|TRBV28|TRBJ2-7|.
CASSLARSEQYF
TGTGCCAGCAGTTTAGCTCGAAGCGAGCAGTACTTC
>12|.|TRBV7-8|TRBJ1-1|.
CASSWGATEAFF
TGTGCCAGCAGCTGGGGAGCGACTGAAGCTTTCTTT
>16|.|TRBV9|TRBJ1-1|.
CASSSRGPTGDTEAFF
TGTGCCAGCAGCTCCCGGGGTCCCACCGGGGACACTGAAGCTTTCTTT
>12|once|TRBV29-1|TRBJ1-3|.
CSVAGPGNTIYF
TGCAGCGTTGCAGGGCCTGGAAACACCATATATTTT
>17|.|TRBV7-9|TRBJ2-2|TRBD1
CASSQIAGTGYTGELFF
TGTGCCAGCAGCCAAATCGCCGGGACAGGGTACACCGGGGAGCTGTTTTTT
>15|.|TRBV12-3/TRBV12-4|TRBJ2-3|.
CASSGGRESTDTQYF
TGTGCCAGCAGCGGCGGACGGGAGAGCACAGATACGCAGTATTTT
>15|once|TRBV29-1|TRBJ2-7|TRBD2
CSVLGKAGSPYEQYF
TGCAGCGTTCTTGGGAAAGCGGGGTCCCCCTACGAGCAGTACTTC
>16|.|TRBV5-1|TRBJ2-5|.
CASSLAGSGNQETQYF
TGCGCCAGCAGCTTGGCCGGGTCGGGAAACCAAGAGACCCAGTACTTC
>16|once|TRBV11-3|TRBJ1-5|TRBD1
CASSLGRDRGYQPQHF
TGTGCCAGCAGCCTAGGGAGAGACAGGGGTTATCAGCCCCAGCATTTT
>13|once|TRBV5-1|TRBJ2-7|.
CASSDGLSYEQYF
TGCGCCAGCAGCGACGGACTCTCCTACGAGCAGTACTTC
>13|.|TRBV3-1|TRBJ2-7|TRBD1
CASSGNRGYEQYF
TGTGCCAGCAGCGGGAACAGGGGGTACGAGCAGTACTTC
>13|once|TRBV20-1|TRBJ2-7|.
CSAETGPGYEQYF
TGCAGTGCCGAAACAGGGCCCGGCTACGAGCAGTACTTC
>15|.|TRBV4-2|TRBJ2-7|TRBD2
CASSIQREALLEQYF
TGTGCCAGCAGCATACAGCGGGAGGCCCTACTCGAGCAGTACTTC
>14|.|TRBV20-1|TRBJ2-3|TRBD2
CSAGSSGRTDTQYF
TGCAGTGCTGGATCTAGCGGGAGGACAGATACGCAGTATTTT
>15|.|TRBV5-6|TRBJ2-1|.
CASSNGHFSYNEQFF
TGTGCCAGCAGCAACGGACACTTCTCTTACAATGAGCAGTTCTTC
>14|.|TRBV28|TRBJ2-5|.
CASSPAEPQETQYF
TGTGCCAGCAGCCCAGCGGAGCCTCAAGAGACCCAGTACTTC
>14|.|TRBV5-1|TRBJ2-7|TRBD2
CASRIGGGAYEQYF
TGCGCCAGCAGGATCGGCGGGGGGGCTTACGAGCAGTACTTC
>14|.|TRBV5-1|TRBJ2-5|TRBD2
CASSGTSGMETQYF
TGCGCCAGCAGCGGTACTAGCGGGATGGAGACCCAGTACTTC
>15|.|TRBV11-2|TRBJ2-3|.
CASSLDGASTDTQYF
TGTGCCAGCAGCTTAGACGGGGCTAGCACAGATACGCAGTATTTT
>13|.|TRBV7-9|TRBJ2-1|.
CASTRDGNNEQFF
TGTGCCAGCACCCGGGACGGAAACAATGAGCAGTTCTTC
>16|.|TRBV30|TRBJ1-3|.
CAWSTSSKGSGNTIYF
TGTGCCTGGAGTACCTCCTCTAAGGGGTCTGGAAACACCATATATTTT
>15|once|TRBV3-1|TRBJ2-7|TRBD1
CASRNTGVASYEQYF
TGTGCCAGCAGAAACACAGGGGTGGCCTCCTACGAGCAGTACTTC
>17|.|TRBV20-1|TRBJ2-2|TRBD1
CSASRDRGLANTGELFF
TGCAGTGCTAGTAGAGACAGGGGGTTAGCGAACACCGGGGAGCTGTTTTTT
>15|.|TRBV13|TRBJ2-5|TRBD2
CASIRTSGFQETQYF
TGTGCCAGCATCAGGACTAGCGGCTTCCAAGAGACCCAGTACTTC
>15|few|TRBV12-3/TRBV12-4|TRBJ1-1|TRBD1
CASSLGTGGNTEAFF
TGTGCCAGCAGTTTAGGGACAGGGGGGAACACTGAAGCTTTCTTT
>12|.|TRBV2|TRBJ1-1|.
CASSEAYGEAFF
TGTGCCAGCAGTGAAGCATACGGTGAAGCTTTCTTT
>16|.|TRBV10-3|TRBJ2-1|.
CAISDGFGGLDNEQFF
TGTGCCATCAGTGATGGTTTCGGGGGCTTGGACAATGAGCAGTTCTTC
>13|.|TRBV12-5|TRBJ2-5|TRBD1
CASGTRQGETQYF
TGTGCTAGTGGTACCCGACAGGGAGAGACCCAGTACTTC
>16|.|TRBV14|TRBJ1-1|.
CASSHLGYTMNTEAFF
TGTGCCAGCAGCCATCTCGGGTACACAATGAACACTGAAGCTTTCTTT
>13|.|TRBV28|TRBJ1-5|TRBD1
CASRGTGNQPQHF
TGTGCCAGCAGAGGGACAGGAAATCAGCCCCAGCATTTT
>13|.|TRBV10-3|TRBJ1-1|.
CAISESQGIEAFF
TGTGCCATCAGTGAGTCACAGGGAATTGAAGCTTTCTTT
>15|.|TRBV10-2|TRBJ2-3|TRBD2
CASSRDGRVLDTQYF
TGCGCCAGCAGTCGGGACGGGAGGGTTTTAGATACGCAGTATTTT